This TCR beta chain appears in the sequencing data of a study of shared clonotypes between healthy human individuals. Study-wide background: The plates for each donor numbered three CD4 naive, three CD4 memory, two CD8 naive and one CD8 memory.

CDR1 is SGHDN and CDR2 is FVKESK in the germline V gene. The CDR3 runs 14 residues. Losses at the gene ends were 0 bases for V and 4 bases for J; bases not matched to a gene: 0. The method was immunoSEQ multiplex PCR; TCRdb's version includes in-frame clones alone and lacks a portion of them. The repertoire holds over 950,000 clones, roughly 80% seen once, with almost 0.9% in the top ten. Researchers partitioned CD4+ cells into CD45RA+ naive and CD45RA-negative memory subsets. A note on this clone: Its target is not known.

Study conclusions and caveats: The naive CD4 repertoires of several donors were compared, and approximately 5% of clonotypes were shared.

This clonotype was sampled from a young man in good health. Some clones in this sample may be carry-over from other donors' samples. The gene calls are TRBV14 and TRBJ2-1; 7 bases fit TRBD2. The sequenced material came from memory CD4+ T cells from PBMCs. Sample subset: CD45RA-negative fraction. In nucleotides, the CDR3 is TGTGCCAGCAGCCAAGATAGCGGGTACAATGAGCAGTTCTTC. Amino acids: CASSQDSGYNEQFF.